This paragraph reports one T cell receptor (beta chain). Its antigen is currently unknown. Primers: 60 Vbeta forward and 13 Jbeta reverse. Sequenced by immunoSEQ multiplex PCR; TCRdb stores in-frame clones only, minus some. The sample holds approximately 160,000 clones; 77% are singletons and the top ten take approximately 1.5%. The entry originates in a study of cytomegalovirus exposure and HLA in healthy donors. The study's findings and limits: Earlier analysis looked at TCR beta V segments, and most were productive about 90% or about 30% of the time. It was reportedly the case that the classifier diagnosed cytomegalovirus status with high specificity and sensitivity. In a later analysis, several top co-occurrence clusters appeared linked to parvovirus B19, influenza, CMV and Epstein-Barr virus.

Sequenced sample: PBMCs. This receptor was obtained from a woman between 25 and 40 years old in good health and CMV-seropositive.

The CDR3 nucleotides are TGTGCCAGCTCACCATCTAGCGGGAACACCGGGGAGCTGTTTTTT. This gives the protein CASSPSSGNTGELFF. The chain uses TRBV18 and TRBJ2-2; 7 nucleotides match TRBD2. The germline gives CDR1 KGHSH, CDR2 LQKENI. Losses at the gene ends were 2 bases for V and 1 base for J; bases not matched to a gene: 1. This CDR3 contains 15 residues.